This entry lists 11 T cell receptor beta chains sequenced from one sample in a study of blood T cell repertoires in COVID-19. Assay used: immunoSEQ multiplex PCR; TCRdb lists only in-frame clones, some missing. The sample lists approximately 72,000 clones; around nine tenths were seen once. The sample comprised peripheral blood. Source of these receptors: a woman in her sixties or seventies with acute or convalescent COVID-19.

V usage is TRBV19 and J usage is TRBJ1-4, with D perhaps matching TRBD1 (6 bases). There are 15 residues in the CDR3. Germline assignment: CDR1 LNHDA and CDR2 SQIVND (reference sequence). Trimming left V 5 bases short and J 8 bases short, with 18 bases between. CDR3 nucleotides: TGTGCCAGTAGTCCCCTCGGGGGGGCTGTCGAAAAACTGTTTTTT. Amino acid sequence: CASSPLGGAVEKLFF.

This chain links TRBV19 with TRBJ2-2; 9 bases line up with TRBD1. There are 14 residues in the CDR3. Germline CDR1 LNHDA, CDR2 SQIVND (reference sequence). Trimming removed 6 bases from V and 8 bases from J; junction bases left unmatched: 7. The CDR3 spells CASSLQGASGELFF. CDR3 nucleotides: TGTGCCAGTAGCCTACAGGGGGCTTCGGGGGAGCTGTTTTTT.

DNA for the CDR3: TGTGCCAGCAGCTTAGTTAGGGGGCTCCTGAACACTGAAGCTTTCTTT. Translation: CASSLVRGLLNTEAFF. V usage is TRBV7-9 and J usage is TRBJ1-1; TRBD1 agrees at 7 bases. The junction had 5 bases not matched to a gene; V was cut back by 1 base and J by 0 bases. The CDR3 has 16 residues. CDR1 and CDR2 from the germline V gene are SEHNR and FQNEAQ (reference sequence).

This rearrangement joins TRBV6-5 to TRBJ1-2, with 7 bases that match TRBD1. V gave up 2 bases and J gave up 6 bases; unmatched junction bases: 6. Germline V gives CDR1 MNHEY, CDR2 SVGAGI. This CDR3 contains 14 residues. Here the CDR3 reads CASSYPGQVDGYTF. The CDR3 region has the DNA TGTGCCAGCAGTTACCCAGGACAGGTTGATGGCTACACCTTC.

The J gene is TRBJ2-2, the V gene TRBV3-1 (or the pseudogene TRBV3-2); 8 bases align to TRBD2. Germline lookup yields CDR1 LGHDT and CDR2 YNNKEL (reference sequence). J gave up 6 bases and V 4 bases, and 4 bases lay outside the gene matches. The CDR3 loop spans 14 amino acids. This CDR3 reads CASSLGRGAGELFF. Written as DNA, the CDR3 is TGTGCCAGCAGCCTCGGGCGGGGGGCCGGGGAGCTGTTTTTT.

The chain combines TRBV6-5 with TRBJ1-3; the D is unclear. Trimming pared 2 bases from V and 0 bases from J, leaving 11 bases between. Germline V lookup: CDR1 MNHEY, CDR2 SVGAGI. The CDR3 is 16 residues long. This chain's CDR3 is CASSYAGLDSGNTIYF. As DNA, the CDR3 is TGTGCCAGCAGTTACGCGGGATTAGACTCTGGAAACACCATATATTTT.

This clone was detected a few times. The chain is built from TRBV9 and TRBJ2-5; D may be TRBD1 (6 bases). In germline, CDR1 is SGDLS, CDR2 YYNGEE. V dropped 0 bases and J dropped 5 bases, with 17 bases sitting between them. The CDR3 totals 16 residues. This CDR3 is CASSVASDSSWETQYF. The DNA for the CDR3 is TGTGCCAGCAGCGTAGCCTCGGACAGTAGTTGGGAGACCCAGTACTTC.

The genes are TRBV10-3 and TRBJ2-1, with D maybe TRBD1 (5 bases). Trimming stripped 4 bases from V and 7 bases from J, with 11 bases between. Germline loops: CDR1 ENHRY, CDR2 SYGVKD. This CDR3 spans 13 amino acids. The CDR3 nucleotides are TGTGCCATCAGTGCGCAGGGTGTAAATGAGCAGTTCTTC. Its protein product is CAISAQGVNEQFF.

The chain employs TRBV28 and TRBJ1-5; no definite D call. V was cut by 4 bases and J by 6 bases, with 10 bases left in between. From germline, CDR1 is MDHEN and CDR2 SYDVKM. This CDR3 contains 13 residues. CDR3 sequence: CASSWSFGQPQHF. The CDR3 region has the DNA TGTGCCAGCAGTTGGAGTTTTGGTCAGCCCCAGCATTTT.

The chain uses TRBV9 and TRBJ2-1; no clear D. Germline lookup yields CDR1 SGDLS and CDR2 YYNGEE. This CDR3 has 14 residues. The V end was cut by 0 bases, the J end by 5 bases, with 9 bases between. CDR3 coding DNA: TGTGCCAGCAGCGTAGGGCTGCTCAACAATGAGCAGTTCTTC. Translating gives CASSVGLLNNEQFF. The whole variable domain, remainder taken from reference TRBV9 and TRBJ2-1, is DSGVTQTPKHLITATGQRVTLRCSPRSGDLSVYWYQQSLDQGLQFLIQYYNGEERAKGNILERFSAQQFPDLHSELNLSSLELGDSALYFCASSVGLLNNEQFFGPGTRLTVL.

This chain uses TRBV6-6 with TRBJ2-7; 13 nucleotides agree with TRBD2. The trim removed 8 bases at V and 2 bases at J, leaving 6 bases unmatched. The CDR3 has 15 amino acids. Germline V gives CDR1 MNHNY, CDR2 SVGAGI (reference sequence). CDR3 in DNA: TGTGCCAGCGGGTTCGGGACTAGCGGGACCTACGAGCAGTACTTC. This gives the protein CASGFGTSGTYEQYF.